This is a list of T cell receptor beta chains from one sample in a study of circulating tumor DNA in untreated peripheral T-cell lymphoma. Measured with immunoSEQ multiplex PCR; TCRdb has only the in-frame clones, and not every one. Among 2,400 or so clones listed, around 80% were seen once. Sample: tumor tissue. All receptors derive from a human donor with peripheral T-cell lymphoma. Both conserved end residues are part of each CDR3. Fields, in order: D gene, clone size, J gene, V gene, CDR3 DNA, CDR3 protein. D genes are given only for firm matches. Only part of the rows carry a size: once, few, many, or a class if the clone is expanded.

>-|few|TRBJ2-5|TRBV1
TGCGCCAGCAGCCATGCCCCGGGACAGGAAGAACGCCAGTACTTC
CASSHAPGQEERQYF
>-|-|TRBJ1-1|TRBV18
TGTGCCAGCTCACCACTCGGCCAGAACACTGAAGCTTTCTTT
CASSPLGQNTEAFF
>-|-|TRBJ2-1|TRBV28
TGTGCCAGCATCGCGCCGGGACTCTCCTACAATGAGCAGTTCTTC
CASIAPGLSYNEQFF
>-|-|TRBJ2-5|TRBV7-1
TGTGCCAGCAGCCCCCCGGGGCAGGGGCGGGAGACCCAGTACTTC
CASSPPGQGRETQYF
>-|few|TRBJ2-2|TRBV15
TGTGCCACCAGCAGAGAGGGACAGAACACCGGGGAGCTGTTTTTT
CATSREGQNTGELFF
>TRBD2|-|TRBJ2-1|TRBV6-8
TGTGCCAGCAGTGCGGCGGGGGGGCAGTACAATGAGCAGTTCTTC
CASSAAGGQYNEQFF
>-|-|TRBJ2-5|TRBV1
TGCGCCAGCAGCTACCTTGACAGGCCCGAGACCCAGTACTTC
CASSYLDRPETQYF
>-|-|TRBJ2-2|TRBV25-1
TGTGCCAGCAGTGAAGCTACAGGGGAGGCCGGGGAGCTGTTTTTT
CASSEATGEAGELFF
>-|-|TRBJ2-1|TRBV23-1
TGCGCCAGCAGCCAGGCCGGGATTCCTCCGTACAATGAGCAGTTCTTC
CASSQAGIPPYNEQFF
>TRBD1|once|TRBJ2-6|TRBV6-8
TGTGCCAGCAGTCGGGGACAGGGGGCCTCTGGGGCCAACGTCCTGACTTTC
CASSRGQGASGANVLTF
>-|few|TRBJ2-1|TRBV1
TGCGCCAGCAGCCACGATCTTACTAGCGGGGGGGCCTATGAGCAGTTCTTC
CASSHDLTSGGAYEQFF
>TRBD2|-|TRBJ2-1|TRBV6-8
TGTGCCAGCAGTTCACTAGCGGGAGGATCCAATGAGCAGTTCTTC
CASSSLAGGSNEQFF
>-|-|TRBJ2-3|TRBV28
TGTGCCAGCAGTCTAAGGGCTAGAGTTAGCACAGATACGCAGTATTTT
CASSLRARVSTDTQYF
>-|few|TRBJ2-2|TRBV11-3
TGTGCCAGCAGCTACGAGGGTACGACGGCCGGGGAGCTGTTTTTT
CASSYEGTTAGELFF